This entry lists 7 T cell receptor beta chains sequenced from one sample in a study of T-cell memory formation after mild COVID-19. TCRdb re-derived calls from the 5' RACE reads in MiXCR, one entry per CDR3 protein. The profile shows around 300,000 distinct CDR3 sequences, over 15% of them singletons. Sequencing input: PBMCs or a T cell subset sorted from them (not recorded which). The receptors originated from a young man who had mild COVID-19 (a few samples of this study predate the infection). Cell type and time point are not known.

This rearrangement joins TRBV18 to TRBJ2-6, with 9 bases aligning to TRBD2. With V trimmed by 1 base and J by 0 bases, 4 bases remained unmatched. This CDR3 comprises 18 residues. Germline CDR1 is KGHSH and CDR2 is LQKENI. CDR3: CASSPLAGDNSGANVLTF. The CDR3 nucleotides read TGTGCCAGCTCACCACTAGCGGGGGACAACTCTGGGGCCAACGTCCTGACTTTC.

The chain has TRBV19 and TRBJ2-1, with D possibly being TRBD1 (6 bases). V dropped 4 bases and J dropped 4 bases, with 14 bases sitting between them. Germline CDR1 is LNHDA and CDR2 is SQIVND (reference sequence). This CDR3 is built from 15 residues. DNA of the CDR3: TGTGCCAGTAGTACCGGAGCAGGGGCGTACAATGAGCAGTTCTTC. It specifies CASSTGAGAYNEQFF. Variable domain in full (rest from reference TRBV19 and TRBJ2-1): DGGITQSPKYLFRKEGQNVTLSCEQNLNHDAMYWYRQDPGQGLRLIYYSQIVNDFQKGDIAEGYSVSREKKESFPLTVTSAQKNPTAFYLCASSTGAGAYNEQFFGPGTRLTVL.

This clonotype was observed a few times. The V and J genes are TRBV7-8 and TRBJ1-2; weak D call: TRBD1 (5 bases). Trimming left V 1 base short and J 6 bases short, with 15 bases between. The CDR3 length is 15 residues. Germline V CDR1 and CDR2: SGHVS, FQNEAQ. The CDR3 DNA follows: TGTGCCAGCAGCTTAGGGCCCGGGGCATCTCATGGCTACACCTTC. Translating it yields CASSLGPGASHGYTF.

In this sample, this clonotype turned up many times. The J gene is TRBJ2-3, the V gene TRBV7-9, with no clear D. Germline CDR1 is SEHNR and CDR2 is FQNEAQ (reference sequence). CDR3 length equals 15 residues. V was shortened by 1 base and J by 4 bases, with 12 bases between the two germline ends. CDR3 DNA: TGTGCCAGCAGCTTAGTAGTTATTGGCCCAGATACGCAGTATTTT. Amino acids: CASSLVVIGPDTQYF. The complete variable domain, with remaining parts taken from reference TRBV7-9 and TRBJ2-3, reads DTGVSQNPRHKITKRGQNVTFRCDPISEHNRLYWYRQTLGQGPEFLTYFQNEAQLEKSRLLSDRFSAERPKGSFSTLEIQRTEQGDSAMYLCASSLVVIGPDTQYFGPGTRLTVL.

This clonotype came up a few times. The chain joins TRBV2 to TRBJ2-1; 9 bases match TRBD1. This CDR3 has 13 residues. The germline CDR1 and CDR2 sequences are SNHLY and FYNNEI. V gave up 8 bases and J gave up 6 bases; unmatched junction bases: 5. CDR3 in amino acids: CASPGQGINEQFF. CDR3 sequence (DNA): TGTGCCAGCCCGGGACAGGGTATCAATGAGCAGTTCTTC.

At least ten counts were recorded for this clonotype. This chain joins TRBV20-1 and TRBJ1-2, with D hard to call. The CDR3 length is 17 residues. Deletions cut 0 bases from V and 0 bases from J, with 17 bases between. Germline V gives CDR1 DFQATT, CDR2 SNEGSKA (reference sequence). The CDR3: CSARDRTIPLANYGYTF. CDR3 sequence (DNA): TGCAGTGCTAGAGATCGGACCATACCCCTTGCTAACTATGGCTACACCTTC.

This clonotype has just a few counts. The chain combines TRBV6-2 or TRBV6-3 with TRBJ2-7, with D possibly called TRBD1 or TRBD2 (6 bases each). This CDR3 has 15 amino acids. The V gene lost 2 bases and the J gene lost 6 bases, with 17 bases spanning the gap. Germline V gives CDR1 MNHEY, CDR2 SVGEGT. This chain's CDR3 is CASSYRGQPRGEQYF. For the CDR3, the DNA is TGTGCCAGCAGTTACCGGGGGCAGCCCAGGGGCGAGCAGTACTTC.